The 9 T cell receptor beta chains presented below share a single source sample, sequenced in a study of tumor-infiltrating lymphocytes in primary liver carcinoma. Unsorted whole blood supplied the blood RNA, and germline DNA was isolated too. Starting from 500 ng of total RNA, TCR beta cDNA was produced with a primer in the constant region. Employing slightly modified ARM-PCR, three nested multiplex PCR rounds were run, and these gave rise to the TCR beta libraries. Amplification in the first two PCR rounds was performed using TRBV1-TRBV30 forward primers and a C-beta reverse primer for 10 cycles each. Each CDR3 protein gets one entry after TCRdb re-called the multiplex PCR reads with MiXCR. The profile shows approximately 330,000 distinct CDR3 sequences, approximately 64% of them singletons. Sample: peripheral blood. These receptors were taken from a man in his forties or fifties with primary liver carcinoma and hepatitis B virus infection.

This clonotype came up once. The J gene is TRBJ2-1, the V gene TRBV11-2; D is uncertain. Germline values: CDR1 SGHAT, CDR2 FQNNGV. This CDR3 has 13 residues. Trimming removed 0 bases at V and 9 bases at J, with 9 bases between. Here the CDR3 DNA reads TGTGCCAGCAGCTTAGACCCCTATAGTGAGCAGTTCTTC. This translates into CASSLDPYSEQFF.

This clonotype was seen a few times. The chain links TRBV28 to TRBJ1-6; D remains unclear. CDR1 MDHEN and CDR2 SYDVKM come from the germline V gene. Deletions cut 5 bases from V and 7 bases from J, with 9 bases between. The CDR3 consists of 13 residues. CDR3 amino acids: CASSPLSNSPLHF. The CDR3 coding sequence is TGTGCCAGCAGTCCCTTATCCAATTCACCCCTCCACTTT.

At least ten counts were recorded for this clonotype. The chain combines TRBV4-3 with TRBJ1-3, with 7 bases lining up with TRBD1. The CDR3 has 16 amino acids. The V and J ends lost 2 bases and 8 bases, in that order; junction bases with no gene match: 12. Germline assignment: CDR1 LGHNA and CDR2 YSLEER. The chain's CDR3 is CASSQRFGQVSDTIYF. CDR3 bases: TGCGCCAGCAGCCAAAGGTTCGGACAGGTTTCGGACACCATATATTTT.

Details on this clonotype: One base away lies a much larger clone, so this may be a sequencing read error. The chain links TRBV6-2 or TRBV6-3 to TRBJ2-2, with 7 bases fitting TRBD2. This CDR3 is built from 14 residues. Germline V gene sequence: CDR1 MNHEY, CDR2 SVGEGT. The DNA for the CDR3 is TGTGCCAGCACCCCGGGACTACCCACCGAGGAGCTGTTTTTT. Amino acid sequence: CASTPGLPTEELFF.

CDR3 loop: CASTLRINEQFF. The CDR3 DNA is TGTGCCAGCACCTTACGGATAAATGAGCAGTTCTTC. The chain links TRBV5-4 to TRBJ2-1; D uncertain. From germline, CDR1 is SGHNT and CDR2 YYREEE (reference sequence). The CDR3 covers 12 residues. Trimming pared 6 bases from V and 7 bases from J, leaving 11 bases between.

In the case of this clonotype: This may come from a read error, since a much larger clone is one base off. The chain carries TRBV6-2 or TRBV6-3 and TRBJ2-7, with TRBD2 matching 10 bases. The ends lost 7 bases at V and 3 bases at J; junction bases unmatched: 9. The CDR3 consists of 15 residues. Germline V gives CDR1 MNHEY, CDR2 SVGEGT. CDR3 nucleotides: TGTGCCAGCATTACCACTAGCGGGAACGGCTACGAGCAGTACTTC. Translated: CASITTSGNGYEQYF.

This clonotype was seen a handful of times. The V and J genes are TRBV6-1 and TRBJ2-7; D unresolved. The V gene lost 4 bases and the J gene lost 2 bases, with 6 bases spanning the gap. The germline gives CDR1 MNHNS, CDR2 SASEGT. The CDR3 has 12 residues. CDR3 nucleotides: TGTGCCAGCAGTGGCGTAACCTACGAGCAGTACTTC. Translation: CASSGVTYEQYF.

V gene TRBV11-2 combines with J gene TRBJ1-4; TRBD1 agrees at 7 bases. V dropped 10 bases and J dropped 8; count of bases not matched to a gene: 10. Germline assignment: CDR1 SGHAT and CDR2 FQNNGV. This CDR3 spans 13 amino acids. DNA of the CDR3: TGTGCCATCAACTTCCCAGGGGGGGAAAAACTGTTTTTT. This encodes CAINFPGGEKLFF.

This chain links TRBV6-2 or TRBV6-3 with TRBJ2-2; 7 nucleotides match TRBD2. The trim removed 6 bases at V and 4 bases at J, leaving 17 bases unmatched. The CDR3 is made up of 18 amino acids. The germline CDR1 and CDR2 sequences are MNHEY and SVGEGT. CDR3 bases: TGTGCCAGCAGAGCGGGGTTCCATAGGCTTTTGTCCACCGGGGAGCTGTTTTTT. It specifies CASRAGFHRLLSTGELFF.